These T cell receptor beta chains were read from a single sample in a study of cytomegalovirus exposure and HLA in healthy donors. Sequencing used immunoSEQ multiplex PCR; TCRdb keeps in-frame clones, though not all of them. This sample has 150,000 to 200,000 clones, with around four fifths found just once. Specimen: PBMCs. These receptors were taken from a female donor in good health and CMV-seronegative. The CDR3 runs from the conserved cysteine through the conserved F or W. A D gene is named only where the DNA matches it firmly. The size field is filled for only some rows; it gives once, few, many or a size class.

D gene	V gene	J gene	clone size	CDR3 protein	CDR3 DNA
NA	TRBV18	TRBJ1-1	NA	CASSPVRNTEAFF	TGTGCCAGCTCACCGGTCAGGAACACTGAAGCTTTCTTT
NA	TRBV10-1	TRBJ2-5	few	CASSDNSQETQYF	TGCGCCAGCAGTGACAACAGCCAAGAGACCCAGTACTTC
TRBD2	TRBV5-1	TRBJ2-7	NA	CASSLERDSYEQYF	TGCGCCAGCAGCTTGGAGCGGGACTCCTACGAGCAGTACTTC
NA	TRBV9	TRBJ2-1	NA	CASSPPTRPDNEQFF	TGTGCCAGCAGCCCCCCTACGAGGCCGGACAATGAGCAGTTCTTC
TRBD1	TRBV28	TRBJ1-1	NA	CAGGNRGADGVF	TGTGCCGGAGGGAACAGGGGCGCCGATGGGGTCTTT
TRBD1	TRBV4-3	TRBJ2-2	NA	CASSQERDRVDGELFF	TGCGCCAGCAGCCAAGAAAGGGACAGGGTGGACGGGGAGCTGTTTTTT
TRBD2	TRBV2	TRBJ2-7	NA	CASRIGTSGGTYEQYF	TGTGCCAGCAGGATCGGGACTAGCGGGGGGACCTACGAGCAGTACTTC
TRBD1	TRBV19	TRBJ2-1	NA	CASNPIGDRDNEQFF	TGTGCCAGTAATCCCATTGGCGACAGGGACAATGAGCAGTTCTTC
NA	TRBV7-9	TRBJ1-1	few	CASSFPKGGINTEAFF	TGTGCCAGCAGCTTCCCAAAGGGGGGGATTAACACTGAAGCTTTCTTT
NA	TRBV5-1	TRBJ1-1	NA	CASSSPGDGAEAFF	TGCGCCAGCAGCTCTCCAGGGGATGGAGCTGAAGCTTTCTTT
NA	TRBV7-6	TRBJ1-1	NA	CASSLGTGNTEAFF	TGTGCCAGCAGCTTAGGCACAGGGAACACTGAAGCTTTCTTT
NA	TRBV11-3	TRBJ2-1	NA	CASSSSVYGSYNEQFF	TGTGCCAGCAGCTCTAGCGTTTACGGCTCCTACAATGAGCAGTTCTTC
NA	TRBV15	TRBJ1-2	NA	CATSRETGPGIARYTF	TGTGCCACCAGCAGGGAGACAGGTCCGGGGATTGCACGCTACACCTTC
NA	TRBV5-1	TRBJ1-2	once	CASSLEVRGRYGYTF	TGCGCCAGCAGCTTGGAGGTCAGGGGCCGGTATGGCTACACCTTC
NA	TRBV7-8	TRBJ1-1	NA	CASSLGGDTEAFF	TGTGCCAGCAGCTTAGGGGGGGACACTGAAGCTTTCTTT
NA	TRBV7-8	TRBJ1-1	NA	CASSRISTQAFF	TGTGCCAGCAGCCGAATCTCGACACAAGCTTTCTTT
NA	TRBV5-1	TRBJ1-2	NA	CASSPGLGTLRGGYTF	TGCGCCAGCAGCCCGGGTCTGGGTACTCTACGGGGTGGCTACACCTTC
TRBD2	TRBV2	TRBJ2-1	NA	CATLLAGQNNEQFF	TGTGCCACCCTTCTAGCGGGGCAAAACAATGAGCAGTTCTTC
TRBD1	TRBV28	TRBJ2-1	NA	CASSPPGQGTYNEQFF	TGTGCCAGCAGCCCCCCGGGACAGGGGACCTACAATGAGCAGTTCTTC
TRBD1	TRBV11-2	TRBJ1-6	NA	CASSLDPGQGYSPLHF	TGTGCCAGCAGCTTAGATCCCGGACAGGGATATTCACCCCTCCACTTT
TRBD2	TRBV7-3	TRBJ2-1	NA	CASSLTKTHSGRASDEQFF	TGTGCCAGCAGCTTAACGAAAACCCATAGCGGGAGGGCCTCCGATGAGCAGTTCTTC
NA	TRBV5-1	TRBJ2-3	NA	CASRGSAVTDTQYF	TGCGCCAGCAGGGGTAGCGCAGTCACAGATACGCAGTATTTT
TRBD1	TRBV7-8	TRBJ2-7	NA	CASSFDRDSYEQYF	TGTGCCAGCAGCTTTGACAGGGACTCCTACGAGCAGTACTTC
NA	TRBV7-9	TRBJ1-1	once	CASSLESRGNTEAFF	TGTGCCAGCAGCTTAGAGAGCAGGGGTAACACTGAAGCTTTCTTT
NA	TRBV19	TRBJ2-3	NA	CASSIDLAGNTQYF	TGTGCCAGTAGTATAGATCTAGCCGGCAATACGCAGTATTTT
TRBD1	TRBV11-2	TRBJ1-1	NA	CASSFQHSGGVEAFF	TGTGCCAGCAGCTTCCAACACTCAGGGGGCGTAGAAGCTTTCTTT
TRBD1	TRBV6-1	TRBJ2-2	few	CASSEGTGNTGELFF	TGTGCCAGCAGTGAGGGGACAGGCAACACCGGGGAGCTGTTTTTT
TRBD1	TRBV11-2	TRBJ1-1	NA	CASSLRFGTVTEAFF	TGTGCCAGCAGCTTGAGGTTTGGGACAGTCACTGAAGCTTTCTTT
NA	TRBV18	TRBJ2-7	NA	CASSGGLTPYEQYF	TGTGCCAGCTCCGGTGGTCTTACCCCCTACGAGCAGTACTTC
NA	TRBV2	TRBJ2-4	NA	CASSELLKRASGNIQYF	TGTGCCAGCAGCGAACTGCTCAAGAGGGCCTCCGGGAACATTCAGTACTTC
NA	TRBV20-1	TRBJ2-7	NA	CSATPREQYF	TGCAGTGCTACCCCTCGCGAGCAGTACTTC
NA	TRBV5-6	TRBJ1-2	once	CASSLDGYGYTF	TGTGCCAGCAGCTTGGACGGGTATGGCTACACCTTC
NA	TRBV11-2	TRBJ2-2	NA	CASSLDRGGELFF	TGTGCCAGCAGCTTAGATCGGGGCGGGGAGCTGTTTTTT
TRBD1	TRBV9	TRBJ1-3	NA	CASSERTGGTSGNTIYF	TGTGCCAGCAGCGAGAGGACAGGCGGGACCTCTGGAAACACCATATATTTT
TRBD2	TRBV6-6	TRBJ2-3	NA	CASSHGLDSDTQYF	TGTGCCAGCAGCCATGGACTAGATTCGGATACGCAGTATTTT
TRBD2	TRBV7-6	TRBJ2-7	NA	CATTGGSYEQYF	TGTGCCACTACGGGGGGATCCTACGAGCAGTACTTC
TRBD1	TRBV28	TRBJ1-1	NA	CASSLSTGYSGTEAFF	TGTGCCAGCAGTCTCTCGACAGGGTATTCGGGCACTGAAGCTTTCTTT
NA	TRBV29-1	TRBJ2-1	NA	CSVFWGRNEQFF	TGCAGCGTCTTTTGGGGGAGGAATGAGCAGTTCTTC
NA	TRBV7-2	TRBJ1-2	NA	CASSPPYGNGYTF	TGTGCCAGCAGCCCTCCGTACGGGAACGGCTACACCTTC
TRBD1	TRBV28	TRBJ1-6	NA	CASTWTGENSPLHF	TGTGCCAGCACCTGGACAGGGGAAAATTCACCCCTCCACTTT
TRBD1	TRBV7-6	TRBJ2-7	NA	CASSLRDSTYEQYF	TGTGCCAGCAGCTTACGGGACAGTACCTACGAGCAGTACTTC
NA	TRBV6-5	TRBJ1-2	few	CASSYSHRVNYGYTF	TGTGCCAGCAGTTACTCCCACAGGGTTAACTATGGCTACACCTTC
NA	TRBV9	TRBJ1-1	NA	CASSRDDVRGTLNTEAFF	TGTGCCAGCAGCCGGGATGATGTCAGGGGAACATTGAACACTGAAGCTTTCTTT
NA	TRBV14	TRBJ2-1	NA	CASSQELLGYNEQFF	TGTGCCAGCAGCCAAGAACTACTAGGGTACAATGAGCAGTTCTTC
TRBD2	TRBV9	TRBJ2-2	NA	CASSVAAGLREWSGELFF	TGTGCCAGCAGCGTTGCGGCGGGGCTGCGGGAGTGGAGCGGGGAGCTGTTTTTT
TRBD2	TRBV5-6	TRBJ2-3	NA	CASSRERESTDTQYF	TGTGCCAGCAGCCGTGAGCGGGAGTCCACAGATACGCAGTATTTT
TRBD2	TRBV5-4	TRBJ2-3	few	CASSKMGTSPDTQYF	TGTGCCAGCAGCAAAATGGGGACTAGCCCAGATACGCAGTATTTT